The clone carrying this TCR beta chain was seen a few times. Its antigen is unidentified. Assay: immunoSEQ multiplex PCR; the TCRdb copy retains only in-frame clones and omits some. The sample lists approximately 92,000 clones; under 90% were seen once. The CDR3 runs 13 residues. Germline CDR1 is LNHDA and CDR2 is SQIVND (reference sequence). Trimming took 6 bases from V and 2 from J, leaving 11 bases between them. The data originate from a study of OX40 agonist ivuxolimab in advanced cancers. Study background: Treatment of patients was with ivuxolimab, an agonistic anti-OX40 (CD134) antibody.

General study findings and limits: CD8+ T cells were the subset that, on average, had more expanded clones than CD4+. Doses of 0.1 to 3.0 mg/kg were accompanied by clonal expansion of CD4+ and CD8+ blood T cells by week 6.

The receptor comes from an adult with an advanced solid tumor such as melanoma, head and neck, liver or kidney cancer. The sequences come from CD4+ or CD8+ T cells sorted from blood, collected in a trial of the OX40 agonist ivuxolimab. The rearrangement joins TRBV19 to TRBJ2-7; D may be TRBD1 (6 bases). Written as DNA, the CDR3 is TGTGCCAGTAGCCAGGGGATTACCTACGAGCAGTACTTC. Translating gives CASSQGITYEQYF.